One and the same sample provided the 24 T cell receptor beta chains below, sequenced in a study of T cells in Graves' hyperthyroidism and ophthalmopathy. RNA transcripts served as the template for amplifying TCR beta CDR3 regions. When the TCR CDR3 underwent first-round RT-PCR, the HTBI primer set was used. TCRdb ran MiXCR on the multiplex PCR reads and lists one entry per CDR3 protein. The data hold around 390,000 distinct CDR3 sequences, with about 14% observed a single time. Sequencing was performed on blood. The receptors were gathered from a woman in her twenties or thirties with Graves' ophthalmopathy.

The gene calls are TRBV4-1 and TRBJ2-7; no firm D call. The germline V gene encodes CDR1 MGHRA and CDR2 YSYEKL. V dropped 1 base and J dropped 1 base, with 11 bases sitting between them. This CDR3 region has 15 residues. DNA for the CDR3: TGCGCCAGCAGCCAAGTGGCAGCACTATCCTACGAGCAGTACTTC. Translating gives CASSQVAALSYEQYF.

This clonotype has only one observation. The chain recombines TRBV11-3 with TRBJ1-2; TRBD1 matches 10 bases. The CDR3 totals 14 residues. Germline V gene data show CDR1 as SGHNT and CDR2 as YENEEA. Losses at the gene ends were 4 bases for V and 8 bases for J; bases not matched to a gene: 7. CDR3 in DNA: TGTGCCAGCAGCTCCCCGGGACAGGGGAACGGCTACACCTTC. Protein: CASSSPGQGNGYTF.

The chain links TRBV19 to TRBJ1-1; 12 positions match TRBD1. Germline trimming cut 10 bases from V and 0 bases from J; bases unmatched to any gene: 9. The CDR3 has 16 amino acids. From germline, CDR1 is LNHDA and CDR2 SQIVND (reference sequence). The CDR3 DNA reads TGTGCCACCACCGGGACAGGGGGCCTACTGAACACTGAAGCTTTCTTT. This gives the protein CATTGTGGLLNTEAFF.

V and J are TRBV5-4 and TRBJ1-1, with a weak D call TRBD1 (5 bases). Deletions cut 1 base from V and 3 bases from J, with 10 bases between. Germline V CDR1 and CDR2: SGHNT, YYREEE (reference sequence). The CDR3 is 14 amino acids. CDR3 sequence (DNA): TGTGCCAGCAGCTTGTCAGGGCCTTACACTGAAGCTTTCTTT. It translates to CASSLSGPYTEAFF.

There are many counts of this clonotype. The chain recombines TRBV20-1 with TRBJ2-1; 8 bases line up with TRBD2. The CDR3 extends over 15 amino acids. The germline CDR1 and CDR2 sequences are DFQATT and SNEGSKA (reference sequence). Trimming removed 0 bases from V and 4 bases from J; junction bases left unmatched: 5. The CDR3 nucleotides read TGCAGTGCTAGAGACCCAGCGGGGGTGTACAATGAGCAGTTCTTC. Amino acids: CSARDPAGVYNEQFF.

The table lists this clonotype with many counts. V usage is TRBV6-5 and J usage is TRBJ1-4; the D gene is possibly TRBD1 (5 bases). CDR1 MNHEY and CDR2 SVGAGI come from the germline V gene. This CDR3 contains 13 residues. V was clipped by 2 bases and J by 12 bases, with 13 bases between them. DNA of the CDR3: TGTGCCAGCAGTTACCGACGTTGGGGGGAACTGTTTTTT. Its translation is CASSYRRWGELFF.

There are many counts of this clonotype. J is TRBJ1-2 and V is TRBV6-1; 8 bases agree with TRBD1. This CDR3 is 14 amino acids long. Losses at the gene ends were 1 base for V and 6 bases for J; bases not matched to a gene: 4. Germline V gene sequence: CDR1 MNHNS, CDR2 SASEGT. CDR3 region: CASSEGTGGNGYTF. The CDR3 bases are TGTGCCAGCAGTGAAGGAACAGGGGGAAATGGCTACACCTTC.

This clonotype was recorded many times. V is TRBV6-1 and J is TRBJ2-7, with D hard to call. Per germline, CDR1 MNHNS and CDR2 SASEGT. CDR3 size: 13 residues. The ends were cut back, 4 bases at V and 3 bases at J, with 10 bases in the middle. The CDR3 protein is CASSVERRYEQYF. CDR3 nucleotides: TGTGCCAGCAGTGTCGAGAGACGCTACGAGCAGTACTTC.

This clonotype was counted a few times. V and J are TRBV24-1 and TRBJ2-1, with D possibly TRBD2 on 7 matching bases. V dropped 1 base and J dropped 9 bases, with 12 bases sitting between them. This CDR3 comprises 14 residues. The germline V gene has CDR1 KGHDR and CDR2 SFDVKD. This chain's CDR3 is CATSDLRGGIEQFF. As DNA, the CDR3 is TGTGCCACCAGTGATTTAAGGGGGGGCATTGAGCAGTTCTTC.

Many counts were recorded for this clonotype. The junction departs from germline at one end; a sequencing error may be responsible. This chain uses TRBV28 with TRBJ1-2; 10 bases align to TRBD1. Germline lookup yields CDR1 MDHEN and CDR2 SYDVKM. The CDR3 sequence is 14 residues long. CDR3 amino acids: CASTQGQGNSGYTF. DNA of the CDR3: TGTGCCAGCACCCAGGGACAGGGGAACTCTGGCTACACCTTC.

J is TRBJ2-5 and V is TRBV10-1; 8 bases agree with TRBD2. CDR1 is WNHNN and CDR2 is SYGVQD in the germline V gene (reference sequence). V gave up 3 bases and J gave up 2 bases; unmatched junction bases: 11. The CDR3 loop spans 17 amino acids. The CDR3 nucleotides read TGCGCCAGCAGTGAAATCCCTAGAGCGGGGGCTCAAGAGACCCAGTACTTC. This gives the protein CASSEIPRAGAQETQYF.

In its sample, this clonotype was seen a few times. The chain uses TRBV29-1 and TRBJ2-1; possible D gene TRBD1, 6 bases. CDR3 length: 12 amino acids. Trimming left V 3 bases short and J 15 bases short, with 18 bases between. The V gene's germline CDR1 is SQVTM and CDR2 ANQGSEA. The CDR3 loop is CSVETGTSSRFF. The CDR3 DNA reads as TGCAGCGTTGAGACAGGTACCTCGTCTCGGTTCTTC.

This clonotype was seen at least ten times. The rearrangement links TRBV7-8 to TRBJ2-3; 9 bases agree with TRBD1. The junction had 7 bases not matched to a gene; V was cut back by 6 bases and J by 3 bases. The germline CDR1 and CDR2 sequences are SGHVS and FQNEAQ. The CDR3 runs 15 residues. The chain's CDR3 is CASSKGQGITDTQYF. The CDR3, as DNA: TGTGCCAGCAGTAAGGGACAGGGCATAACAGATACGCAGTATTTT.

The rearrangement links TRBV11-2 to TRBJ1-6; possibly TRBD1 for D (5 bases). CDR1 SGHAT and CDR2 FQNNGV come from the germline V gene. There are 14 residues in the CDR3. Trimming cost V 3 bases and J 9 bases, with 12 bases left between them. CDR3 sequence reads: CASSLKGSVSPLHF. The CDR3 region has the DNA TGTGCCAGCAGCTTGAAGGGGTCTGTTTCACCCCTCCACTTT.

The J gene is TRBJ1-5, the V gene TRBV27; no clear D gene. Germline V gene lookup returns CDR1 MNHEY and CDR2 SMNVEV (reference sequence). There are 13 residues in the CDR3. Trimming took off 0 bases at V and 6 bases at J, with 6 bases between the two ends. The CDR3 reads CASSLSGPQPQHF. The CDR3 DNA follows: TGTGCCAGCAGTTTATCTGGGCCTCAGCCCCAGCATTTT.

This clonotype showed up many times. V is TRBV6-1 and J is TRBJ1-6; 11 nucleotides match TRBD1. This CDR3 comprises 15 residues. V lost 11 bases to trimming and J lost 7 bases; unmatched junction nucleotides: 10. Germline loops: CDR1 MNHNS, CDR2 SASEGT. The DNA of the CDR3 is TGTGCCGGGGGGACAGGGGGACATCGGAATTCACCCCTCCACTTT. This gives the protein CAGGTGGHRNSPLHF.

The table lists this clonotype with many counts. This chain links TRBV12-3 or TRBV12-4 with TRBJ2-1; tentatively, D is TRBD1 (6 bases). Trimming removed 6 bases at V and 4 bases at J, with 16 bases between. The CDR3 length is 15 residues. CDR3 in amino acids: CASRRTGLRYNEQFF. CDR3 coding DNA: TGTGCCAGCAGACGAACAGGGTTGAGGTACAATGAGCAGTTCTTC.

The CDR3 DNA sequence: TGTGCCAGCAGAAGACCGGTCTACACTGAAGCTTTCTTT. It translates to CASRRPVYTEAFF. J is TRBJ1-1 and V is TRBV28, with D unresolved. There are 13 residues in the CDR3. The germline V and J ends were trimmed by 6 bases and 3 bases, with 11 bases remaining between them. The germline CDR1 and CDR2 sequences are MDHEN and SYDVKM.

This clonotype has ten or more counts. The rearrangement links TRBV12-3 or TRBV12-4 to TRBJ1-2; D unclear. The CDR3 extends over 11 amino acids. Trimming cost V 3 bases and J 7 bases, with 6 bases left between them. CDR3 DNA sequence: TGTGCCAGCAGTTTCCTGGGTGGCTACACCTTC. Amino acid sequence: CASSFLGGYTF.

This clonotype has at least ten counts. V gene TRBV20-1 combines with J gene TRBJ2-2; the D gene is possibly TRBD1 (6 bases). CDR1 DFQATT and CDR2 SNEGSKA come from the germline V gene (reference sequence). V dropped 3 bases and J dropped 0 bases, with 11 bases sitting between them. This CDR3 is built from 15 residues. This CDR3 reads CSARVTGSNTGELFF. CDR3 bases: TGCAGTGCTAGGGTCACAGGGTCGAACACCGGGGAGCTGTTTTTT.

The chain links TRBV6-1 to TRBJ2-7; D call uncertain. Per the germline V gene, CDR1 is MNHNS and CDR2 is SASEGT. The CDR3 sequence is 14 residues long. V lost 0 bases, J lost 3 bases, and 9 bases lay in between. CDR3 loop: CASSEAKGNYEQYF. In DNA form, the CDR3 reads TGTGCCAGCAGTGAAGCTAAGGGAAACTACGAGCAGTACTTC.

In its sample, this clonotype was seen many times. The V gene is TRBV18, the J gene TRBJ2-5; 9 nucleotides line up with TRBD2. Germline CDR1 reads KGHSH; CDR2 reads LQKENI. V was pared by 8 bases and J by 2 bases, with 12 bases of the junction left unmatched. The length of the CDR3 is 16 residues. Written as DNA, the CDR3 is TGTGCCAGCAATACCCTGACTAGCGGCCTACAAGAGACCCAGTACTTC. It yields the protein CASNTLTSGLQETQYF. The complete variable domain, with remaining parts taken from reference TRBV18 and TRBJ2-5, reads NAGVMQNPRHLVRRRGQEARLRCSPMKGHSHVYWYRQLPEEGLKFMVYLQKENIIDESGMPKERFSAEFPKEGPSILRIQQVVRGDSAAYFCASNTLTSGLQETQYFGPGTRLLVL.

The table lists this clonotype with many counts. J is TRBJ1-3 and V is TRBV20-1; D is uncertain. This CDR3 has 13 amino acids. Trimming took 5 bases from V and 2 from J, leaving 10 bases between them. CDR1 is DFQATT, CDR2 SNEGSKA, per germline (reference sequence). The chain's CDR3 is CSAYSTTGNTIYF. DNA for the CDR3: TGCAGTGCTTACAGTACTACTGGAAACACCATATATTTT.

The sample holds a few counts of this clonotype. The genes are TRBV6-5 and TRBJ2-7; 8 nucleotides align to TRBD1. Germline V lookup: CDR1 MNHEY, CDR2 SVGAGI. The length of the CDR3 is 16 residues. The trim removed 4 bases at V and 3 bases at J, leaving 11 bases unmatched. In nucleotides, the CDR3 is TGTGCCAGCAGTTCTCCCCGGACAGGGAAACTCTACGAGCAGTACTTC. This gives the protein CASSSPRTGKLYEQYF.